The rows below give T cell receptor beta chains drawn from one sample of a study of human T cells and chemical hapten exposure. TCRdb re-called the RACE reads through MiXCR, storing one row per CDR3 protein. The sample lists 85,000 or so distinct CDR3 sequences; about 9.9% were seen once. The source was whole blood, collected in connection with sensitization to the hapten diphenylcyclopropenone (DPC). These receptors all come from a man between 18 and 29 years old with alopecia areata. Some clones in this sample may be carry-over from other donors' samples. Both conserved end residues are part of each CDR3. Fields, in order: CDR3 protein, CDR3 DNA, J gene, D gene, V gene, clone size. D genes are given only for firm matches. Rows may omit the clone size; those that give it use once, few, many or a size class.

CDR3aa: CASTDRDRRQETQYF
CDR3nt: TGTGCCAGCACTGACCGGGACAGAAGACAAGAGACCCAGTACTTC
j_gene: TRBJ2-5
d_gene: TRBD1
v_gene: TRBV28
abundance: once

CDR3aa: CASSPINAGSAKNIQYF
CDR3nt: TGTGCCAGCAGCCCAATTAACGCAGGGAGCGCCAAAAACATTCAGTACTTC
j_gene: TRBJ2-4
d_gene: -
v_gene: TRBV11-2
abundance: many

CDR3aa: CSAGPGGEKLFF
CDR3nt: TGCAGTGCCGGACCAGGAGGCGAAAAACTGTTTTTT
j_gene: TRBJ1-4
d_gene: -
v_gene: TRBV20-1
abundance: few

CDR3aa: CASSLEQNTGELFF
CDR3nt: TGTGCCAGCAGCTTGGAACAGAACACCGGGGAGCTGTTTTTT
j_gene: TRBJ2-2
d_gene: -
v_gene: TRBV5-4
abundance: many

CDR3aa: CASKWTGGNEQYF
CDR3nt: TGTGCCAGCAAGTGGACAGGGGGAAACGAGCAGTACTTC
j_gene: TRBJ2-7
d_gene: TRBD1
v_gene: TRBV28
abundance: few

CDR3aa: CASSPPGTGLGVQYF
CDR3nt: TGTGCCAGCTCACCACCGGGGACAGGCCTCGGGGTGCAGTACTTC
j_gene: TRBJ2-7
d_gene: TRBD1
v_gene: TRBV18
abundance: -

CDR3aa: CASCSGGWQETQYF
CDR3nt: TGCGCCAGCTGCAGCGGGGGGTGGCAAGAGACCCAGTACTTC
j_gene: TRBJ2-5
d_gene: TRBD2
v_gene: TRBV5-1
abundance: many

CDR3aa: CASSSLGTSTDTQYF
CDR3nt: TGTGCCAGCAGCTCCCTAGGGACTAGCACAGATACGCAGTATTTT
j_gene: TRBJ2-3
d_gene: -
v_gene: TRBV7-2
abundance: few

CDR3aa: CASSLGGGQPQHF
CDR3nt: TGTGCCAGCAGCTTAGGAGGGGGCCAGCCCCAGCATTTT
j_gene: TRBJ1-5
d_gene: TRBD1
v_gene: TRBV11-2
abundance: many

CDR3aa: CASSVDRGTAFF
CDR3nt: TGTGCCAGCAGCGTAGACCGAGGTACGGCTTTCTTT
j_gene: TRBJ1-1
d_gene: -
v_gene: TRBV9
abundance: few

CDR3aa: CASSFGTGYEQYF
CDR3nt: TGTGCCAGCAGCTTCGGGACAGGGTACGAGCAGTACTTC
j_gene: TRBJ2-7
d_gene: TRBD1
v_gene: TRBV11-2
abundance: many

CDR3aa: CASSLRGGPYNEQFF
CDR3nt: TGTGCCAGCAGTTTGCGGGGGGGGCCCTACAATGAGCAGTTCTTC
j_gene: TRBJ2-1
d_gene: TRBD2
v_gene: TRBV28
abundance: many

CDR3aa: CASSRSGGGTDTQYF
CDR3nt: TGCGCCAGCAGCCGGAGCGGGGGAGGCACAGATACGCAGTATTTT
j_gene: TRBJ2-3
d_gene: TRBD2
v_gene: TRBV4-3
abundance: many

CDR3aa: CASQSQGPNEKLFF
CDR3nt: TGCGCCAGTCAGTCCCAGGGACCTAATGAAAAACTGTTTTTT
j_gene: TRBJ1-4
d_gene: -
v_gene: TRBV10-2
abundance: many

CDR3aa: CASSLAGEVDTQYF
CDR3nt: TGTGCCAGCAGCTTGGCAGGGGAAGTAGATACGCAGTATTTT
j_gene: TRBJ2-3
d_gene: -
v_gene: TRBV7-9
abundance: few

CDR3aa: CASSLTSSSTQETQYF
CDR3nt: TGTGCCAGCAGCTTAACGTCATCTTCGACACAAGAGACCCAGTACTTC
j_gene: TRBJ2-5
d_gene: -
v_gene: TRBV7-2
abundance: -

CDR3aa: CASSFRGTIPNEQFF
CDR3nt: TGTGCCAGCAGCTTTAGGGGGACAATTCCCAATGAGCAGTTCTTC
j_gene: TRBJ2-1
d_gene: -
v_gene: TRBV7-9
abundance: many

CDR3aa: CSAEAGQGNEQFF
CDR3nt: TGCAGCGCTGAGGCGGGACAGGGTAATGAGCAGTTCTTC
j_gene: TRBJ2-1
d_gene: TRBD1
v_gene: TRBV29-1
abundance: -

CDR3aa: CASSPLFPGQETQYF
CDR3nt: TGTGCCAGCAGCCCTCTGTTTCCCGGCCAAGAGACCCAGTACTTC
j_gene: TRBJ2-5
d_gene: -
v_gene: TRBV7-9
abundance: many

CDR3aa: CASRRAGGADTQYF
CDR3nt: TGTGCCAGCAGAAGAGCGGGGGGGGCAGATACGCAGTATTTT
j_gene: TRBJ2-3
d_gene: TRBD2
v_gene: TRBV27
abundance: many

CDR3aa: CASSQAWTGENTGELFF
CDR3nt: TGTGCCAGCAGCCAAGCCTGGACAGGGGAGAACACCGGGGAGCTGTTTTTT
j_gene: TRBJ2-2
d_gene: TRBD1
v_gene: TRBV3-1
abundance: -

CDR3aa: CASSFHPISYNEQFF
CDR3nt: TGTGCCAGCAGCTTTCACCCGATCTCCTACAATGAGCAGTTCTTC
j_gene: TRBJ2-1
d_gene: -
v_gene: TRBV7-8
abundance: many

CDR3aa: CASSPTGASRTEAFF
CDR3nt: TGTGCCAGCAGCCCGACAGGGGCCTCTAGAACTGAAGCTTTCTTT
j_gene: TRBJ1-1
d_gene: TRBD1
v_gene: TRBV4-2
abundance: many

CDR3aa: CSVALAGVTYEQYF
CDR3nt: TGCAGCGTTGCACTAGCGGGGGTGACCTACGAGCAGTACTTC
j_gene: TRBJ2-7
d_gene: TRBD2
v_gene: TRBV29-1
abundance: many

CDR3aa: CASSFAIGQIYNEQFF
CDR3nt: TGTGCCAGCAGCTTCGCGATCGGACAAATATACAATGAGCAGTTCTTC
j_gene: TRBJ2-1
d_gene: -
v_gene: TRBV11-2
abundance: many

CDR3aa: CSASDPESTDTQYF
CDR3nt: TGCAGTGCTAGCGATCCAGAAAGCACAGATACGCAGTATTTT
j_gene: TRBJ2-3
d_gene: -
v_gene: TRBV20-1
abundance: many

CDR3aa: CASSLGAGGVNEQFF
CDR3nt: TGTGCCAGCAGCTTAGGAGCGGGGGGAGTCAATGAGCAGTTCTTC
j_gene: TRBJ2-1
d_gene: TRBD2
v_gene: TRBV7-9
abundance: few

CDR3aa: CASSYYHNEQFF
CDR3nt: TGTGCCAGCAGCTACTACCACAATGAGCAGTTCTTC
j_gene: TRBJ2-1
d_gene: -
v_gene: TRBV7-9
abundance: many

CDR3aa: CASSLAIQGAISNQPQHF
CDR3nt: TGTGCCAGCAGCTTAGCGATCCAGGGGGCTATTAGCAATCAGCCCCAGCATTTT
j_gene: TRBJ1-5
d_gene: TRBD1
v_gene: TRBV7-2
abundance: many

CDR3aa: CASSQGLSTEAFF
CDR3nt: TGTGCCAGCAGCCAAGGACTCTCCACTGAAGCTTTCTTT
j_gene: TRBJ1-1
d_gene: -
v_gene: TRBV14
abundance: many